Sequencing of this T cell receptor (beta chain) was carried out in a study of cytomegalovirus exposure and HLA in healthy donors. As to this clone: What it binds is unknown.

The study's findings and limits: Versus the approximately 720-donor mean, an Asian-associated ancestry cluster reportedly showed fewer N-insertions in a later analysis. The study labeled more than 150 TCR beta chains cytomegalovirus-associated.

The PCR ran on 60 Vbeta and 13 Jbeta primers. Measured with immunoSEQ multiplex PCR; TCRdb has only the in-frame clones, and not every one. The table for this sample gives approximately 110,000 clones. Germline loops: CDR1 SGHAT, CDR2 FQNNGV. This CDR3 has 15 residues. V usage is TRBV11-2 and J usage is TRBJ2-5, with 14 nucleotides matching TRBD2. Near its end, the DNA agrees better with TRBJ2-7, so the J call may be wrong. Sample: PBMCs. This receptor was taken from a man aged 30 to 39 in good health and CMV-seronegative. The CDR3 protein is CASSWGLAGEYEQYF. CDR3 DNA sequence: TGTGCCAGCAGCTGGGGACTAGCGGGGGAGTACGAGCAGTACTTC.